Listed below are T cell receptor beta chains from one sample, sequenced in a study of blood T cell repertoires in COVID-19. Repertoires were generated with immunoSEQ multiplex PCR, while TCRdb's copy carries only in-frame clones and drops some. The table records 150,000 to 200,000 clones, 88% of them present only once. Sequenced: PBMCs or T cells enriched from blood (not recorded which). These receptors all come from a woman younger than 30 who had recovered from COVID-19. Both conserved end residues are part of each CDR3. A D gene is named only where the DNA matches it firmly. A clone size is listed for some rows: how often the clone was seen (once, few, many), or a class if it is expanded.

J gene,D gene,V gene,clone size,CDR3 protein,CDR3 DNA
TRBJ2-6,.,TRBV30,.,CAWSPLRQYGANVLTF,TGTGCCTGGAGTCCGTTGAGGCAGTATGGGGCCAACGTCCTGACTTTC
TRBJ1-1,.,TRBV27,few,CASRKQGLNTEAFF,TGTGCCAGCAGGAAACAGGGTCTGAACACTGAAGCTTTCTTT
TRBJ2-7,TRBD1,TRBV28,.,CASSPPPKGTGNSYEQYF,TGTGCCAGCAGTCCCCCGCCCAAGGGGACAGGTAACTCCTACGAGCAGTACTTC
TRBJ1-5,TRBD1,TRBV19,.,CASSIDRESQPQHF,TGTGCCAGTAGTATCGACAGGGAATCTCAGCCCCAGCATTTT
TRBJ1-2,.,TRBV6-6,.,CASRNNINYGYTF,TGTGCCAGCAGAAACAACATAAACTATGGCTACACCTTC
TRBJ1-1,.,TRBV4-3,once,CASSQDRGNTEAFF,TGCGCCAGCAGCCAAGATCGGGGGAACACTGAAGCTTTCTTT
TRBJ2-3,.,TRBV10-2,.,CASSEANTQYF,TGCGCCAGCAGTGAAGCGAATACGCAGTATTTT
TRBJ2-7,.,TRBV11-3,.,CASSLSLGVGEQYF,TGTGCCAGCAGCTTGAGTCTGGGCGTCGGCGAGCAGTACTTC
TRBJ1-2,.,TRBV30,few,CAWMGERYGYTF,TGTGCCTGGATGGGAGAACGATATGGCTACACCTTC
TRBJ1-2,TRBD1,TRBV28,.,CASSPGQGASGYTF,TGTGCCAGCAGTCCGGGACAGGGGGCATCTGGCTACACCTTC
TRBJ2-7,.,TRBV5-5,.,CASSLAFEQYF,TGTGCCAGCAGCTTGGCTTTCGAGCAGTACTTC
TRBJ2-7,.,TRBV7-9,.,CASSLAAGSYEQYF,TGTGCCAGCAGCTTAGCGGCGGGGTCCTACGAGCAGTACTTC
TRBJ2-5,.,TRBV7-8,.,CASSLGVGGATFQETQYF,TGTGCCAGCAGCTTAGGCGTCGGGGGTGCAACGTTCCAAGAGACCCAGTACTTC
TRBJ2-7,.,TRBV2,.,CASSTTGGQGYEQYF,TGTGCCAGCAGCACTACGGGAGGACAGGGCTACGAGCAGTACTTC
TRBJ2-5,TRBD2,TRBV5-1,.,CASSFSGGFKETQYF,TGCGCCAGCAGCTTTAGCGGGGGCTTTAAAGAGACCCAGTACTTC
TRBJ1-6,.,TRBV3-1/TRBV3-2,.,CASSQAQVNSPLHF,TGTGCCAGCAGCCAGGCACAGGTTAATTCACCCCTCCACTTT
TRBJ2-1,TRBD2,TRBV10-1,.,CASSVGLAEGDNEQFF,TGCGCCAGCAGTGTTGGACTAGCGGAGGGGGACAATGAGCAGTTCTTC
TRBJ1-5,.,TRBV20-1,.,CSASLGAQYSNQPQHF,TGCAGTGCTAGTCTAGGGGCCCAATATAGCAATCAGCCCCAGCATTTT
TRBJ2-2,TRBD2,TRBV6-4,.,CASKSVAGDTGELFF,TGTGCCAGCAAGAGCGTAGCGGGAGACACCGGGGAGCTGTTTTTT
TRBJ2-3,TRBD1,TRBV5-4,.,CASSQGDRTDTQYF,TGTGCCAGCAGCCAGGGGGACAGGACAGATACGCAGTATTTT
TRBJ1-1,TRBD1,TRBV5-5,.,CASSLLQGTEAFF,TGTGCCAGCAGCTTGCTACAGGGGACCGAAGCTTTCTTT
TRBJ1-6,.,TRBV2,.,CASSVQAGVNSPLHF,TGTGCCAGCAGTGTTCAGGCAGGGGTAAATTCACCCCTCCACTTT
TRBJ1-3,.,TRBV4-2,.,CASSPDSLRAFSGNTIYF,TGTGCCAGCAGCCCGGACAGTCTTCGAGCGTTCTCTGGAAACACCATATATTTT
TRBJ2-3,.,TRBV5-1,.,CASSLVADRTDTQYF,TGCGCCAGCAGCTTGGTAGCGGATCGCACAGATACGCAGTATTTT
TRBJ2-2,.,TRBV4-2,.,CASSQDLSGKNTGELFF,TGTGCCAGCAGCCAAGATCTCAGCGGCAAAAACACCGGGGAGCTGTTTTTT
TRBJ1-2,TRBD1,TRBV10-1,many,CASSDHRDRGRLDYGYTF,TGCGCCAGCAGTGACCACCGGGACAGGGGGCGCCTGGACTATGGCTACACCTTC
TRBJ2-1,.,TRBV7-9,.,CATKSGRNYNEQFF,TGTGCCACCAAGTCAGGTCGCAACTACAATGAGCAGTTCTTC
TRBJ1-1,.,TRBV15,.,CATAGQTNTEAFF,TGTGCCACCGCGGGGCAGACAAACACTGAAGCTTTCTTT
TRBJ2-5,TRBD1,TRBV7-9,.,CASSAQDRAQETQYF,TGTGCCAGCAGCGCCCAAGACAGGGCGCAAGAGACCCAGTACTTC
TRBJ1-6,TRBD1,TRBV6-4,.,CASSKGQGHSPLHF,TGTGCCAGCAGCAAGGGACAGGGTCATTCACCCCTCCACTTT